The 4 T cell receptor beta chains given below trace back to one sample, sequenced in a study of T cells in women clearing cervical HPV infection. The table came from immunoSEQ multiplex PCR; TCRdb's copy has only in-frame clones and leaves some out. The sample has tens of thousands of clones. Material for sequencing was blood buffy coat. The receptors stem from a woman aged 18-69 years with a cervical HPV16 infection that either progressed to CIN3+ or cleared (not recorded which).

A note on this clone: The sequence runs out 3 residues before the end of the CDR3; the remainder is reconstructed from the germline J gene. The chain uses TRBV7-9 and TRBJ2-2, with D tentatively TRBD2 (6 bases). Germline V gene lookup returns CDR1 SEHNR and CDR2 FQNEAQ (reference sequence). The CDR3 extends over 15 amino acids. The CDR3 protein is CASSLARDSNEKLFF. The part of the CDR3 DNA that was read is TGTGCCAGCAGCTTAGCCAGGGACTCTAATGAAAAG. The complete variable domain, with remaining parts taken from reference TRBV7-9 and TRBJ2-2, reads DTGVSQNPRHKITKRGQNVTFRCDPISEHNRLYWYRQTLGQGPEFLTYFQNEAQLEKSRLLSDRFSAERPKGSFSTLEIQRTEQGDSAMYLCASSLARDSNEKLFFGEGSRLTVL.

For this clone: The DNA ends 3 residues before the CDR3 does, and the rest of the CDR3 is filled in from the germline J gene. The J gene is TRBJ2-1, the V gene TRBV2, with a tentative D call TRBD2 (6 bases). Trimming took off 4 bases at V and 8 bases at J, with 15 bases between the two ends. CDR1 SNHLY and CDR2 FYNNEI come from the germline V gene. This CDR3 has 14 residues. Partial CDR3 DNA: TGTGCCAGCAGTGGCGGGACTCGTGGTCATGAG. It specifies CASSGGTRGHE. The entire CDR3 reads CASSGGTRGHEQFF.

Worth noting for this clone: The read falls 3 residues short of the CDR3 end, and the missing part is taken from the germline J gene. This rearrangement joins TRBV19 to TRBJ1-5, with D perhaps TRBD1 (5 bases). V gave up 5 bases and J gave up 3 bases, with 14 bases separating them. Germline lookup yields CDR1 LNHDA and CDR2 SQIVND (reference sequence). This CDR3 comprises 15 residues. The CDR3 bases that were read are TGTGCCAGTAGTCCCTCCGACAGAAACAATCAGCCC. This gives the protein CASSPSDRNNQP. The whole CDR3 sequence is CASSPSDRNNQPQHF.

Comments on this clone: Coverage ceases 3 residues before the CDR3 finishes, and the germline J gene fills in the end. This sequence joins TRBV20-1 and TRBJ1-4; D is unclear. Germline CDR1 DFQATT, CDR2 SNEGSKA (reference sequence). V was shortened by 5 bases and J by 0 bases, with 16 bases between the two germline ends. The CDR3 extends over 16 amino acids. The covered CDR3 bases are TGCAGTGCTCGAGGCCTGGAGGGTGCAACTAATGAAAAA. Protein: CSARGLEGATNEK. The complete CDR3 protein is CSARGLEGATNEKLFF.